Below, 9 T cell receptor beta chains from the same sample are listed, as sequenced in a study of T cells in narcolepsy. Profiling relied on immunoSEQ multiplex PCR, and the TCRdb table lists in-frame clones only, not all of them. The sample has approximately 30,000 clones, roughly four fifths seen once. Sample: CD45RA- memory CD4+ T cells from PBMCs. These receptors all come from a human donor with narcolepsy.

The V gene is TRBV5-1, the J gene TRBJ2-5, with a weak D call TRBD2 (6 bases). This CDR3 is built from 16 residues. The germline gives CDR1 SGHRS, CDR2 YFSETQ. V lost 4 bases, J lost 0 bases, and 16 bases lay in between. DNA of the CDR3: TGCGCCAGCAGCCTACGGACTCGGGGGTACCAAGAGACCCAGTACTTC. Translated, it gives CASSLRTRGYQETQYF.

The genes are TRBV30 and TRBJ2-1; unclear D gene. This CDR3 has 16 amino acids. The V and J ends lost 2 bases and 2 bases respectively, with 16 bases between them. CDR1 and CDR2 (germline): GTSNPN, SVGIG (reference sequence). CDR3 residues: CAWSPHLAGPYNEQFF. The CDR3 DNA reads TGTGCCTGGAGTCCTCACTTGGCTGGACCCTACAATGAGCAGTTCTTC.

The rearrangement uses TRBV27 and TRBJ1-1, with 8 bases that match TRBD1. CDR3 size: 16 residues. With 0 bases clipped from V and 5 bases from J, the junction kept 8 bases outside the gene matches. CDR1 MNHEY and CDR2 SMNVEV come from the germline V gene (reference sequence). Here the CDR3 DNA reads TGTGCCAGCAGTTTATCGATCCGGACAGGGCGAACTGAAGCTTTCTTT. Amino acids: CASSLSIRTGRTEAFF.

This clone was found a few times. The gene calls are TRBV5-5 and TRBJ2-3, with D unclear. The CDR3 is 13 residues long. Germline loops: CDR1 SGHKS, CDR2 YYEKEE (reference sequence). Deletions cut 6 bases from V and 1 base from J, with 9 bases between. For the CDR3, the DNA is TGTGCCAGCAACTCCCCTCGCACAGATACGCAGTATTTT. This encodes CASNSPRTDTQYF.

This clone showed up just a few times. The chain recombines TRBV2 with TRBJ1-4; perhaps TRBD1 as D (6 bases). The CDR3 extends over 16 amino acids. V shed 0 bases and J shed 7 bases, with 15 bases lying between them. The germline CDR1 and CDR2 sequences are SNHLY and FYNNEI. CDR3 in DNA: TGTGCCAGCAGTGAAGCGATCCGGGACAAAGGTGAAAAACTGTTTTTT. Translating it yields CASSEAIRDKGEKLFF.

CDR3 residues: CASSPPGTGSLETQYF. CDR3 DNA sequence: TGTGCCAGCAGTCCTCCTGGGACAGGGTCTTTGGAGACCCAGTACTTC. The chain is built from TRBV28 and TRBJ2-5, with 9 positions matching TRBD1. The V gene's germline CDR1 is MDHEN and CDR2 SYDVKM. The CDR3 has 16 amino acids. The V and J ends lost 5 bases and 5 bases, in that order; junction bases with no gene match: 12.

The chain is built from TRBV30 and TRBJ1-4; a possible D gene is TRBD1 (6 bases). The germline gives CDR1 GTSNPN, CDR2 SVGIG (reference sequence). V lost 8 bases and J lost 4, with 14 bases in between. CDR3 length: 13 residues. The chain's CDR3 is CASHRAFNEKLFF. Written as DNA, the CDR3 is TGTGCCAGCCACAGGGCTTTTAATGAAAAACTGTTTTTT.

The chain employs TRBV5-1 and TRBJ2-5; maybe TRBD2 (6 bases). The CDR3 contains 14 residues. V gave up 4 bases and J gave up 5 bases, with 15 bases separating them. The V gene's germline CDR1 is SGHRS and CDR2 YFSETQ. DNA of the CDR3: TGCGCCAGCAGCCTGGGGCGCGGGGCGGAGACCCAGTACTTC. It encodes CASSLGRGAETQYF.

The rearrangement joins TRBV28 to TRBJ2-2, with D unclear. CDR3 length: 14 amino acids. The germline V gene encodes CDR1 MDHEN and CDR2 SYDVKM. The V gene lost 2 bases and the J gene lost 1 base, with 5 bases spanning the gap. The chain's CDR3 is CASSLLMNTGELFF. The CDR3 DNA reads TGTGCCAGCAGTTTACTGATGAACACCGGGGAGCTGTTTTTT.